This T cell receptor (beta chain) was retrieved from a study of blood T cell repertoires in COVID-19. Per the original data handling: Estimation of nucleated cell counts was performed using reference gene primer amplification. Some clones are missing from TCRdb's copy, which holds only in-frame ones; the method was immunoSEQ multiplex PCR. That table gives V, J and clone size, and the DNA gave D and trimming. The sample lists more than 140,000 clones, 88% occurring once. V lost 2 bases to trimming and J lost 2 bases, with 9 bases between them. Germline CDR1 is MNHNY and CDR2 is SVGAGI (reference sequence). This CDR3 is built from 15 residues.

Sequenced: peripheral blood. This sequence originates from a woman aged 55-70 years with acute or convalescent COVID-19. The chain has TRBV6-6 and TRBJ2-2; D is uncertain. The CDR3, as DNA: TGTGCCAGCAGTTACGAACAGAGAAACACCGGGGAGCTGTTTTTT. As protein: CASSYEQRNTGELFF.